A single sample is the source of the 29 T cell receptor beta chains below, sequenced in a study of a mutant IDH1 vaccine in newly diagnosed glioma. Time point described: baseline, week 1 (first vaccination visit). Documented treatment: pre-vaccination baseline after standard-of-care therapy. Sequenced by immunoSEQ multiplex PCR; TCRdb stores in-frame clones only, minus some. This table holds 75,000 to 100,000 clones, approximately 90% found once. This specimen was PBMCs, taken from a glioma patient treated with radiotherapy, temozolomide or both. The receptors stem from a woman aged 45-59 years with glioma.

The genes are TRBV18 and TRBJ1-1; D call uncertain. There are 14 residues in the CDR3. Per germline, CDR1 KGHSH and CDR2 LQKENI. Deletions cut 3 bases from V and 0 bases from J, with 8 bases between. CDR3 nucleotide sequence: TGTGCCAGCTCACCCAGAGTCATGAACACTGAAGCTTTCTTT. Protein product: CASSPRVMNTEAFF.

The V and J genes are TRBV5-1 and TRBJ2-3; 11 bases fit TRBD2. The CDR3 is 19 amino acids. V trimming: 1 base; J trimming: 2 bases; junction bases outside the gene matches: 12. Germline V gives CDR1 SGHRS, CDR2 YFSETQ. CDR3 amino acids: CASSLPPGLAVFLTDTQYF. The CDR3 DNA follows: TGCGCCAGCAGCTTGCCGCCGGGACTAGCGGTATTCCTCACAGATACGCAGTATTTT.

The chain carries TRBV5-3 and TRBJ1-2; 10 positions agree with TRBD1. TRBV5-3 carries the ORF label, with uncertain function. J gave up 4 bases and V 8 bases, and 11 bases lay outside the gene matches. The CDR3 runs to 15 residues. DNA of the CDR3: TGTGCCAGCAGGGCCGGGACAGGGGAAATCTATGGCTACACCTTC. Its translation: CASRAGTGEIYGYTF.

J is TRBJ2-7 and V is TRBV19; 9 bases agree with TRBD1. V was clipped by 9 bases and J by 3 bases; unmatched bases: 15. The CDR3 spans 16 residues. The V gene's germline CDR1 is LNHDA and CDR2 SQIVND (reference sequence). CDR3 loop: CASSTGGQGWFYEQYF. As DNA, the CDR3 is TGTGCCAGCTCTACGGGGGGACAGGGATGGTTCTACGAGCAGTACTTC.

The V call is TRBV11-2, the J call TRBJ2-1, with a weak D call TRBD2 (6 bases). The germline V gene has CDR1 SGHAT and CDR2 FQNNGV. The V gene lost 4 bases and the J gene lost 5 bases, with 15 bases spanning the gap. The CDR3 runs 15 residues. CDR3 sequence reads: CASSSSGGGDNEQFF. The DNA of the CDR3 is TGTGCCAGCAGCTCGAGCGGCGGAGGGGACAATGAGCAGTTCTTC.

V and J are TRBV5-5 and TRBJ2-1, with TRBD2 identical over 11 bases. The length of the CDR3 is 15 residues. With V trimmed by 1 base and J by 8 bases, 5 bases remained unmatched. CDR1 and CDR2 (germline): SGHKS, YYEKEE (reference sequence). In nucleotides, the CDR3 is TGTGCCAGCAGCTTGACTAGCGGGAGTTTAGATGAGCAGTTCTTC. Its translation is CASSLTSGSLDEQFF.

The chain couples TRBV5-1 to TRBJ1-1, with D unclear. Germline-derived CDR1 and CDR2 are SGHRS and YFSETQ. The CDR3 is made up of 14 amino acids. The germline V and J ends were trimmed by 0 bases and 3 bases, with 9 bases remaining between them. CDR3 sequence (DNA): TGCGCCAGCAGCTTGGAGCAGCGGTACACTGAAGCTTTCTTT. Translated: CASSLEQRYTEAFF. The full variable domain, rest sourced from reference TRBV5-1 and TRBJ1-1, is KAGVTQTPRYLIKTRGQQVTLSCSPISGHRSVSWYQQTPGQGLQFLFEYFSETQRNKGNFPGRFSGRQFSNSRSEMNVSTLELGDSALYLCASSLEQRYTEAFFGQGTRLTVV.

This sequence joins TRBV14 and TRBJ2-4; 10 bases fit TRBD2. This CDR3 is built from 14 residues. Germline V CDR1 and CDR2: SGHDN, FVKESK. V shed 0 bases, J shed 10 bases, and the junction held 3 bases outside the gene matches. The CDR3 DNA reads TGTGCCAGCAGCCAAGAACTAGCGGGAACTATTCAGTACTTC. Protein sequence: CASSQELAGTIQYF.

The CDR3 loop reads CASSKTSGRGYEQYF. CDR3 sequence (DNA): TGCGCCAGCAGCAAGACTAGCGGGAGGGGTTACGAGCAGTACTTC. J is TRBJ2-7 and V is TRBV5-1; 14 bases match TRBD2. This CDR3 has 15 residues. V lost 4 bases to trimming and J lost 4 bases; unmatched junction nucleotides: 4. Per germline, CDR1 SGHRS and CDR2 YFSETQ.

This clone was seen once. V is TRBV9 and J is TRBJ2-3; TRBD1 aligns across 7 bases. The CDR3 length is 13 residues. The germline CDR1 and CDR2 sequences are SGDLS and YYNGEE. The junction had 0 bases not matched to a gene; V was cut back by 1 base and J by 4 bases. The CDR3 coding sequence is TGTGCCAGCAGCGTAAGGGGGCCAGATACGCAGTATTTT. Its translation is CASSVRGPDTQYF. The full variable domain, in which reference TRBV9 and TRBJ2-3 provide the parts outside the CDR3, is DSGVTQTPKHLITATGQRVTLRCSPRSGDLSVYWYQQSLDQGLQFLIQYYNGEERAKGNILERFSAQQFPDLHSELNLSSLELGDSALYFCASSVRGPDTQYFGPGTRLTVL.

The V gene is TRBV27, the J gene TRBJ2-7, with D possibly matching TRBD2 (5 bases). This CDR3 spans 12 amino acids. Trimming pared 8 bases from V and 6 bases from J, leaving 14 bases between. Germline values: CDR1 MNHEY, CDR2 SMNVEV (reference sequence). The CDR3 loop reads CASSGVVGEQYF. The CDR3 nucleotides are TGTGCCAGCTCCGGGGTAGTAGGCGAGCAGTACTTC.

This rearrangement joins TRBV10-3 to TRBJ1-6; TRBD1 might be the D (5 bases). The ends were cut back, 3 bases at V and 7 bases at J, with 19 bases in the middle. The CDR3 totals 17 residues. Germline V gene lookup returns CDR1 ENHRY and CDR2 SYGVKD. The DNA of the CDR3 is TGTGCCATCAGTGAACGGACTAACTATGGGGGAAATTCACCCCTCCACTTT. It yields the protein CAISERTNYGGNSPLHF.

This rearrangement joins TRBV11-2 to TRBJ2-3; perhaps TRBD1 as D (5 bases). The V end was cut by 4 bases, the J end by 0 bases, with 11 bases between. Germline V gene lookup returns CDR1 SGHAT and CDR2 FQNNGV. The CDR3 runs 15 residues. The CDR3 sequence: CASSSAGSSTDTQYF. The CDR3 nucleotides read TGTGCCAGCAGCTCGGCAGGGTCTAGCACAGATACGCAGTATTTT.

The chain has TRBV28 and TRBJ2-2; possibly TRBD1 for D (6 bases). The CDR3 sequence is 15 residues long. Trimming removed 5 bases from V and 2 bases from J, with 12 bases in between. Germline V gives CDR1 MDHEN, CDR2 SYDVKM. CDR3 residues: CASSPGDTNTGELFF. In DNA, the CDR3 is TGTGCCAGCAGTCCAGGGGATACCAACACCGGGGAGCTGTTTTTT.

V gene TRBV4-1 combines with J gene TRBJ2-1, with 7 nucleotides matching TRBD2. The CDR3 consists of 14 residues. Germline V gene lookup returns CDR1 MGHRA and CDR2 YSYEKL. V gave up 4 bases and J gave up 2 bases; unmatched junction bases: 2. The DNA for the CDR3 is TGCGCCAGCAGCCCTAGCGGAACCTACAATGAGCAGTTCTTC. This gives the protein CASSPSGTYNEQFF.

This rearrangement joins TRBV6-6 to TRBJ1-2; weak D call: TRBD1 (5 bases). The germline V and J ends were trimmed by 0 bases and 4 bases, with 9 bases remaining between them. Germline V gene data show CDR1 as MNHNY and CDR2 as SVGAGI (reference sequence). The CDR3 is 14 residues long. This CDR3 reads CASSYSRGTYGYTF. In DNA form, the CDR3 reads TGTGCCAGCAGTTACTCGAGGGGTACCTATGGCTACACCTTC.

The chain is built from TRBV7-9 and TRBJ2-1; 12 bases agree with TRBD2. Germline values: CDR1 SEHNR, CDR2 FQNEAQ (reference sequence). V was pared by 5 bases and J by 9 bases, with 8 bases of the junction left unmatched. This CDR3 contains 15 residues. DNA of the CDR3: TGTGCCAGCAGCGGGAGACTAGCGGGAGTAGGTGAGCAGTTCTTC. Residues: CASSGRLAGVGEQFF.

CDR3 bases: TGTGCCAGCAGCTGGACGGGACAAGCCTTGTACGAGCAGTACTTC. Its translation: CASSWTGQALYEQYF. The chain uses TRBV5-5 and TRBJ2-7; TRBD1 might be the D (6 bases). This CDR3 has 15 amino acids. Germline-derived CDR1 and CDR2 are SGHKS and YYEKEE (reference sequence). V lost 3 bases and J lost 4, with 17 bases in between.

This rearrangement joins TRBV18 to TRBJ1-5; 11 bases are a match to TRBD1. The V gene's germline CDR1 is KGHSH and CDR2 LQKENI. The V and J ends lost 3 bases and 1 base, in that order; junction bases with no gene match: 5. This CDR3 is built from 17 residues. The CDR3 sequence: CASSPRTGGASNQPQHF. CDR3 coding DNA: TGTGCCAGCTCACCGAGGACAGGGGGCGCGAGCAATCAGCCCCAGCATTTT.

Details on this clone: Germline and junction disagree at one end, which may indicate a read error. The identical CDR3 is also encoded by other nucleotide sequences in the sample. The chain recombines TRBV10-3 with TRBJ2-2; 13 bases fit TRBD2. CDR1 is ENHRY, CDR2 SYGVKD, per germline. The CDR3 runs to 16 residues. CDR3 amino acids: CAISSGTSGNTGELFF. The CDR3 bases are TGTGCCATCAGCTCCGGGACTAGCGGGAACACCGGGGAGTTGTTTTTT.

V usage is TRBV30 and J usage is TRBJ1-2; tentative D call: TRBD1 (5 bases). V lost 6 bases and J lost 5, with 10 bases in between. CDR3 length: 11 residues. Germline V CDR1 and CDR2: GTSNPN, SVGIG (reference sequence). The CDR3 spells CACQGLYGYTF. The CDR3 nucleotides read TGTGCCTGCCAGGGTTTATATGGCTACACCTTC. The complete variable domain, with remaining parts taken from reference TRBV30 and TRBJ1-2, reads SQTIHQWPATLVQPVGSPLSLECTVEGTSNPNLYWYRQAAGRGLQLLFYSVGIGQISSEVPQNLSASRPQDRQFILSSKKLLLSDSGFYLCACQGLYGYTFGSGTRLTVV.

The chain employs TRBV19 and TRBJ1-6, with 7 bases that match TRBD1. Germline values: CDR1 LNHDA, CDR2 SQIVND (reference sequence). V was clipped by 3 bases and J by 10 bases; unmatched bases: 12. The CDR3 has 16 amino acids. The CDR3 region is CASSIGGTVVESPLHF. CDR3 bases: TGTGCCAGTAGTATCGGCGGGACAGTGGTGGAATCACCCCTCCACTTT.

This clone was picked up one time. The rearrangement uses TRBV7-9 and TRBJ2-1; D might be TRBD1 (6 bases). The CDR3 length is 17 residues. Trimming left V 1 base short and J 5 bases short, with 18 bases between. CDR1 and CDR2 (germline): SEHNR, FQNEAQ (reference sequence). The CDR3 loop reads CASSLVGAARRHNEQFF. Written as DNA, the CDR3 is TGTGCCAGCAGCTTAGTGGGGGCGGCGCGGAGACACAATGAGCAGTTCTTC.

The chain combines TRBV7-2 with TRBJ1-2; D call uncertain. CDR1 SGHTA and CDR2 FQGNSA come from the germline V gene. This CDR3 has 16 residues. Trimming removed 5 bases from V and 4 bases from J, with 20 bases in between. CDR3 region: CASSPILGDASYGYTF. DNA of the CDR3: TGTGCCAGCAGCCCGATCTTAGGTGACGCTTCCTATGGCTACACCTTC.

This chain connects TRBV27 to TRBJ2-3; TRBD2 matches at 10 bases. Germline V lookup: CDR1 MNHEY, CDR2 SMNVEV (reference sequence). V was clipped by 5 bases and J by 6 bases; unmatched bases: 11. The CDR3 extends over 16 amino acids. The CDR3 is CASSHWPTSGMDTQYF. The CDR3 nucleotides are TGTGCCAGCAGTCATTGGCCTACTAGCGGGATGGATACGCAGTATTTT.

V usage is TRBV28 and J usage is TRBJ2-3, with D uncertain. The V gene's germline CDR1 is MDHEN and CDR2 SYDVKM. The germline V and J ends were trimmed by 10 bases and 2 bases, with 25 bases remaining between them. The CDR3 is 17 amino acids. The CDR3 coding sequence is TGTGCCACCAACCACCTCGGGTTAGCAGGTATCACAGATACGCAGTATTTT. It encodes CATNHLGLAGITDTQYF.

This chain uses TRBV10-3 with TRBJ2-1; 13 nucleotides line up with TRBD2. The CDR3 extends over 13 amino acids. The trim removed 10 bases at V and 7 bases at J, leaving 4 bases unmatched. Germline CDR1 ENHRY, CDR2 SYGVKD. The CDR3 DNA reads as TGTGCCACGACGACTAGCGGGAGGAATGAGCAGTTCTTC. It encodes CATTTSGRNEQFF.

CDR3 nucleotide sequence: TGTGCCAGCCGGGACATTACTTACGAGCAGTACTTC. Translated, it gives CASRDITYEQYF. The rearrangement links TRBV7-2 to TRBJ2-7; a weak D match, TRBD1 (6 bases). The CDR3 runs 12 residues. The ends were cut back, 8 bases at V and 4 bases at J, with 12 bases in the middle. Germline values: CDR1 SGHTA, CDR2 FQGNSA.

The chain joins TRBV28 to TRBJ1-1; D remains unclear. V lost 2 bases and J lost 3, with 13 bases in between. This CDR3 contains 15 residues. CDR1 and CDR2 from the germline V gene are MDHEN and SYDVKM. Written as DNA, the CDR3 is TGTGCCAGCAGTTTAAGAGGGAAGTCGGACACTGAAGCTTTCTTT. Its protein is CASSLRGKSDTEAFF.